This T cell receptor (beta chain) was retrieved from a study of patients and donors after allogeneic stem cell transplantation. This CDR3 has 15 amino acids. Trimming took off 2 bases at V and 4 bases at J, with 14 bases between the two ends. The germline CDR1 and CDR2 sequences are ENHRY and SYGVKD. Using its own MiXCR run on the RT-PCR reads, TCRdb lists one record per CDR3 protein. Of some 160,000 distinct CDR3 sequences in the sample, about 24% were seen once. The chain joins TRBV10-3 to TRBJ1-2; TRBD1 is a possible D gene (6 bases). This TCR was sampled from a human donor who was either an allogeneic HSCT recipient or a stem cell or donor lymphocyte infusion donor (not recorded which). It is not recorded whose cells these are; they may come from a transplant donor. Sequencing input: blood, either unsorted or a sorted T cell fraction (not recorded which). The CDR3 region is CAISEPWGGAYGYTF. The DNA of the CDR3 is TGTGCCATCAGTGAGCCCTGGGGGGGCGCCTATGGCTACACCTTC.